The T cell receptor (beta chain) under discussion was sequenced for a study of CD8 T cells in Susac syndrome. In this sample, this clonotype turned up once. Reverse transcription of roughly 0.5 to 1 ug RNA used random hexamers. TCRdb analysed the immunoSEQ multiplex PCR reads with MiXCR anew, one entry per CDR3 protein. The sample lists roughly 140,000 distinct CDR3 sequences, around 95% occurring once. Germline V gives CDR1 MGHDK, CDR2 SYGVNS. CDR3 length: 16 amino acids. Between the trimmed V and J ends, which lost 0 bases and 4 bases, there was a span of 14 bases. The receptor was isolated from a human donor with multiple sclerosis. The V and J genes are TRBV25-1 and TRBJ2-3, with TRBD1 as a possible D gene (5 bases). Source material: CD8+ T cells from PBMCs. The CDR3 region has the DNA TGTGCCAGCAGTGAATACCTACAGGCCCCCGCAGATACGCAGTATTTT. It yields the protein CASSEYLQAPADTQYF. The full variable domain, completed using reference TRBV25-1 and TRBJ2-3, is EADIYQTPRYLVIGTGKKITLECSQTMGHDKMYWYQQDPGMELHLIHYSYGVNSTEKGDLSSESTVSRIRTEHFPLTLESARPSHTSQYLCASSEYLQAPADTQYFGPGTRLTVL.